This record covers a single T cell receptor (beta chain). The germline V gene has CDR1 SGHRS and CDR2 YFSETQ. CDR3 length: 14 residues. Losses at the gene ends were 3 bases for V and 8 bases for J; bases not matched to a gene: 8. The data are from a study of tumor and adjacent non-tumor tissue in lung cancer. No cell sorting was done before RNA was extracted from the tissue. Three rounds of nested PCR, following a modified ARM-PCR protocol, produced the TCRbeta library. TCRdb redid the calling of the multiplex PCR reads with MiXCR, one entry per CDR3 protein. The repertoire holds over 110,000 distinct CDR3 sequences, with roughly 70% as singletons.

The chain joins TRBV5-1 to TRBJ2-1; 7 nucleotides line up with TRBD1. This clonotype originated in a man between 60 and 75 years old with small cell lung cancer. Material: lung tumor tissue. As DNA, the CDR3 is TGCGCCAGCAGCTCGACAGGGTCCGGCGATGAGCAGTTCTTC. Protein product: CASSSTGSGDEQFF. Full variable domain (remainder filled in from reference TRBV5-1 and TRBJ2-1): KAGVTQTPRYLIKTRGQQVTLSCSPISGHRSVSWYQQTPGQGLQFLFEYFSETQRNKGNFPGRFSGRQFSNSRSEMNVSTLELGDSALYLCASSSTGSGDEQFFGPGTRLTVL.